One and the same sample provided the 30 T cell receptor beta chains below, sequenced in a study of T cell repertoires in cytomegalovirus infection. TCRdb used MiXCR to reprocess the reads, holding one entry per CDR3 protein. The sample lists about 160,000 distinct CDR3 sequences; roughly 15% were seen once. Source material: CD8+ T cells from PBMCs. The receptors come from a human donor in good health (CMV status not recorded). Some clones in this sample may be carry-over from other donors' samples.

Only a few counts were recorded for this clonotype. This chain connects TRBV6-2 or TRBV6-3 to TRBJ2-1; possibly TRBD2 for D (6 bases). Germline CDR1 is MNHEY and CDR2 is SVGEGT. There are 14 residues in the CDR3. Trimming removed 7 bases at V and 7 bases at J, with 17 bases between. The DNA for the CDR3 is TGTGCCAGCACCTTGGGGGGTGCCTGGAATGAGCAGTTCTTC. This encodes CASTLGGAWNEQFF.

This chain uses TRBV19 with TRBJ1-5; D might be TRBD1 (5 bases). The CDR3 runs to 14 residues. Germline CDR1 LNHDA, CDR2 SQIVND (reference sequence). The ends were cut back, 2 bases at V and 3 bases at J, with 8 bases in the middle. The CDR3 protein is CASSIPGFNQPQHF. CDR3 nucleotides: TGTGCCAGTAGTATACCAGGGTTCAATCAGCCCCAGCATTTT.

This chain joins TRBV6-2 or TRBV6-3 and TRBJ1-2; D not resolved. The V end lost 2 bases, the J end lost 8 bases, and 12 bases lay between the germline ends. The CDR3 has 13 residues. The germline gives CDR1 MNHEY, CDR2 SVGEGT. CDR3 amino acids: CASSYVSSGGYTF. CDR3 DNA sequence: TGTGCCAGCAGTTACGTCAGCTCCGGGGGCTACACCTTC.

V usage is TRBV4-2 and J usage is TRBJ1-1, with TRBD1 identical over 8 bases. This CDR3 spans 16 amino acids. The trim removed 3 bases at V and 3 bases at J, leaving 9 bases unmatched. Germline V gene sequence: CDR1 LGHNA, CDR2 YNFKEQ. CDR3 nucleotide sequence: TGTGCCAGCAGCCAGGCTCCGGACAGGGTTGACACTGAAGCTTTCTTT. Translated: CASSQAPDRVDTEAFF.

This clonotype was seen a few times. V is TRBV7-9 and J is TRBJ1-4, with 12 positions matching TRBD1. The CDR3 runs to 20 residues. Germline values: CDR1 SEHNR, CDR2 FQNEAQ (reference sequence). J was trimmed by 5 bases and V by 3 bases; bases with no gene match: 16. CDR3 loop: CASSFSGRPGTGGSNEKLFF. Here the CDR3 DNA reads TGTGCCAGCAGCTTTTCGGGCCGCCCCGGGACAGGGGGCAGCAATGAAAAACTGTTTTTT.

The CDR3 region has the DNA TGTGCCACCAGTGATTTGACGGATTCTGAGCAGTTCTTC. Amino acid sequence: CATSDLTDSEQFF. V is TRBV24-1 and J is TRBJ2-1; D uncertain. From germline, CDR1 is KGHDR and CDR2 SFDVKD. V was cut by 0 bases and J by 9 bases, with 8 bases left in between. This CDR3 contains 13 residues.

This chain links TRBV6-1 with TRBJ2-7, with TRBD2 identical over 7 bases. The V and J ends lost 10 bases and 6 bases, in that order; junction bases with no gene match: 18. CDR3 length: 15 residues. Germline assignment: CDR1 MNHNS and CDR2 SASEGT. CDR3: CATTGGGGRIREQYF. The CDR3 DNA sequence: TGTGCCACCACGGGGGGTGGCGGGAGAATTCGCGAGCAGTACTTC.

V and J are TRBV7-8 and TRBJ1-1, with 9 bases matching TRBD1. The trim removed 0 bases at V and 5 bases at J, leaving 10 bases unmatched. The CDR3 has 17 amino acids. Germline values: CDR1 SGHVS, CDR2 FQNEAQ. Here the CDR3 reads CASSLAPGQGRGTEAFF. The DNA for the CDR3 is TGTGCCAGCAGCTTAGCACCGGGACAGGGAAGGGGGACTGAAGCTTTCTTT. Supplemented by reference TRBV7-8 and TRBJ1-1, the full variable domain reads GAGVSQSPRYKVAKRGQDVALRCDPISGHVSLFWYQQALGQGPEFLTYFQNEAQLDKSGLPSDRFFAERPEGSVSTLKIQRTQQEDSAVYLCASSLAPGQGRGTEAFFGQGTRLTVV.

This clonotype was seen ten or more times. The rearrangement uses TRBV10-3 and TRBJ1-1, with D unclear. The germline V and J ends were trimmed by 3 bases and 1 base, with 15 bases remaining between them. Germline V gene sequence: CDR1 ENHRY, CDR2 SYGVKD. This CDR3 has 16 residues. CDR3 sequence reads: CAISDPSKRANTEAFF. The DNA of the CDR3 is TGTGCCATCAGTGACCCCAGTAAAAGGGCGAACACTGAAGCTTTCTTT.

This chain joins TRBV20-1 and TRBJ2-1, with TRBD2 identical over 7 bases. Unmatched junction bases numbered 7, after V lost 3 bases and J lost 5 bases. CDR1 is DFQATT, CDR2 SNEGSKA, per germline (reference sequence). CDR3 size: 14 residues. As DNA, the CDR3 is TGCAGTGCTAGTATCCAGCGGGGTAACAATGAGCAGTTCTTC. Protein: CSASIQRGNNEQFF.

The table lists this clonotype with a few counts. This rearrangement joins TRBV28 to TRBJ2-7, with D possibly called TRBD1 or TRBD2 (5 bases each). Germline V gene sequence: CDR1 MDHEN, CDR2 SYDVKM. With 4 bases removed from V and 2 bases from J, the gap between germline ends came to 12 bases. The CDR3 contains 14 residues. This chain's CDR3 is CASSSGPTTYEQYF. The CDR3 DNA follows: TGTGCCAGCAGTTCGGGACCGACCACCTACGAGCAGTACTTC.

This clonotype appeared many times. The V call is TRBV10-3, the J call TRBJ1-1, with 11 nucleotides matching TRBD1. The length of the CDR3 is 13 residues. From germline, CDR1 is ENHRY and CDR2 SYGVKD. J was trimmed by 7 bases and V by 8 bases; bases with no gene match: 6. CDR3 sequence reads: CAIGGQGAFEAFF. As DNA, the CDR3 is TGTGCCATCGGAGGACAGGGGGCCTTTGAAGCTTTCTTT.

This clonotype was seen ten or more times. This sequence joins TRBV7-2 and TRBJ2-1, with 10 bases lining up with TRBD1. J was trimmed by 2 bases and V by 3 bases; bases with no gene match: 10. The CDR3 is made up of 18 amino acids. The germline CDR1 and CDR2 sequences are SGHTA and FQGNSA. The CDR3 DNA reads as TGTGCCAGCAGCTTTATCCTACTCGGACAGGGGGCCTACAATGAGCAGTTCTTC. Protein sequence: CASSFILLGQGAYNEQFF.

There are a few counts of this clonotype. V and J are TRBV10-3 and TRBJ2-7; 12 positions match TRBD2. CDR3 length: 15 residues. CDR1 and CDR2 (germline): ENHRY, SYGVKD. V was pared by 2 bases and J by 7 bases, with 6 bases of the junction left unmatched. DNA of the CDR3: TGTGCCATCAGTGAGGCGACTAGCGGGAGATGGGAGCAGTACTTC. Protein: CAISEATSGRWEQYF.

This clonotype was counted between two and nine times. The CDR3 loop reads CASSFGGYEAFF. The CDR3 nucleotides read TGTGCCAGCAGTTTCGGTGGGTATGAAGCTTTCTTT. This chain joins TRBV12-3 or TRBV12-4 and TRBJ1-1; D is uncertain. V was shortened by 3 bases and J by 7 bases, with 9 bases between the two germline ends. The CDR3 spans 12 residues.

The chain employs TRBV11-2 and TRBJ2-1; D gene ambiguous. Trimming removed 7 bases at V and 5 bases at J, with 12 bases between. CDR1 SGHAT and CDR2 FQNNGV come from the germline V gene. The CDR3 contains 13 residues. The CDR3 DNA is TGTGCCAGCAACTTCAGCCCCGACAATGAGCAGTTCTTC. Its translation is CASNFSPDNEQFF.

Only a few counts were recorded for this clonotype. The rearrangement uses TRBV11-3 and TRBJ2-1; 8 bases agree with TRBD2. This CDR3 region has 19 residues. The V segment lost 5 bases and the J segment 0 bases; nucleotides outside the gene matches: 15. Germline loops: CDR1 SGHNT, CDR2 YENEEA. The DNA for the CDR3 is TGTGCCAGCAGCCCCGAGATGTTGAGCGGGGGAAGCTCCTACAATGAGCAGTTCTTC. Its translation is CASSPEMLSGGSSYNEQFF.

This clonotype was seen a few times. The chain links TRBV7-3 to TRBJ1-2; 7 bases map to TRBD1. The germline gives CDR1 SGHTA, CDR2 FQGTGA. This CDR3 comprises 16 residues. V lost 5 bases to trimming and J lost 4 bases; unmatched junction nucleotides: 13. The CDR3: CASSTRPGQPFYGYTF. As DNA, the CDR3 is TGTGCCAGCAGCACCCGCCCGGGACAGCCTTTCTATGGCTACACCTTC.

The rearrangement uses TRBV4-3 and TRBJ2-7, with 8 bases fitting TRBD1. This CDR3 has 14 amino acids. The V and J ends lost 2 bases and 2 bases, in that order; junction bases with no gene match: 2. The germline CDR1 and CDR2 sequences are LGHNA and YSLEER. CDR3 loop: CASSQWGQAYEQYF. The CDR3 DNA reads TGCGCCAGCAGCCAATGGGGACAGGCCTACGAGCAGTACTTC.

This chain links TRBV7-9 with TRBJ1-1; maybe TRBD1 (5 bases). Germline CDR1 is SEHNR and CDR2 is FQNEAQ (reference sequence). V shed 6 bases and J shed 5 bases, with 25 bases lying between them. There are 17 residues in the CDR3. CDR3 amino acids: CASSLPLRRDGGTEAFF. The DNA of the CDR3 is TGTGCCAGCAGTCTACCGCTTCGGAGGGACGGTGGGACTGAAGCTTTCTTT.

This chain connects TRBV5-1 to TRBJ2-1; 12 bases match TRBD2. The V gene's germline CDR1 is SGHRS and CDR2 YFSETQ. V was clipped by 2 bases and J by 6 bases; unmatched bases: 6. The CDR3 spans 16 residues. The CDR3 DNA sequence: TGCGCCAGCAGCTTAAAACTAGCGGGAGGCTCCAATGAGCAGTTCTTC. It specifies CASSLKLAGGSNEQFF.

The chain carries TRBV28 and TRBJ2-7, with D uncertain. V lost 5 bases, J lost 5 bases, and 7 bases lay in between. CDR3 length: 11 residues. Looked up from germline, CDR1 is MDHEN and CDR2 is SYDVKM. CDR3 DNA: TGTGCCAGCAGTGGGGTCCACGAGCAGTACTTC. This gives the protein CASSGVHEQYF.

This clonotype showed up just a few times. The chain joins TRBV7-2 to TRBJ1-1; 8 positions agree with TRBD1. This CDR3 is built from 15 residues. Germline V lookup: CDR1 SGHTA, CDR2 FQGNSA. Trimming removed 4 bases from V and 4 bases from J; junction bases left unmatched: 8. The DNA of the CDR3 is TGTGCCAGCAGCTACATGGGGCAGGGGGCCACTGAAGCTTTCTTT. Protein sequence: CASSYMGQGATEAFF.

This clonotype has a handful of counts. The V gene is TRBV7-9, the J gene TRBJ2-7, with D possibly TRBD2 on 5 matching bases. The V gene's germline CDR1 is SEHNR and CDR2 FQNEAQ (reference sequence). CDR3 length: 13 amino acids. The V gene lost 0 bases and the J gene lost 6 bases, with 9 bases spanning the gap. This CDR3 reads CASSLAGDPEQYF. CDR3 nucleotide sequence: TGTGCCAGCAGCTTAGCGGGAGACCCCGAGCAGTACTTC.

This clonotype was recorded a few times. This sequence joins TRBV6-5 and TRBJ1-2, with 8 bases identical to TRBD1. Trimming took 2 bases from V and 2 from J; bases not matched to a gene: 4. The CDR3 is 15 amino acids. Germline CDR1 MNHEY, CDR2 SVGAGI. In DNA, the CDR3 is TGTGCCAGCAGTTACCAGACAGGGGCAAACTATGGCTACACCTTC. It encodes CASSYQTGANYGYTF.

The chain carries TRBV6-2 or TRBV6-3 and TRBJ1-2; 9 nucleotides line up with TRBD1. This CDR3 has 16 residues. V dropped 5 bases and J dropped 1; count of bases not matched to a gene: 8. The germline gives CDR1 MNHEY, CDR2 SVGEGT. This chain's CDR3 is CASSRVRDRDNYGYTF. In DNA, the CDR3 is TGTGCCAGCAGTCGAGTCCGGGACAGGGATAACTATGGCTACACCTTC.

The rearrangement joins TRBV29-1 to TRBJ2-7; perhaps TRBD2 as D (6 bases). There are 15 residues in the CDR3. CDR1 and CDR2 (germline): SQVTM, ANQGSEA. Trimming pared 0 bases from V and 3 bases from J, leaving 15 bases between. CDR3 sequence (DNA): TGCAGCGTTGAAGATCAGGAGGGGCTATACTACGAGCAGTACTTC. The encoded protein is CSVEDQEGLYYEQYF.

This clonotype was observed a handful of times. At one end, the junction sequence differs from germline, possibly due to a read error. The rearrangement links TRBV20-1 to TRBJ1-4; unclear D gene. Germline CDR1 is DFQATT and CDR2 is SNEGSKA (reference sequence). This CDR3 has 15 residues. This chain's CDR3 is CSAKPGVSTNEKLFF. CDR3 DNA: TGTAGTGCGAAACCCGGAGTTTCAACTAATGAAAAACTGTTTTTT.

This clonotype was seen more than once but under ten times. CDR3 region: CASSQRPGQADEQYF. In DNA form, the CDR3 reads TGCGCCAGCAGCCAACGACCGGGACAGGCGGACGAGCAGTACTTC. The chain uses TRBV4-1 and TRBJ2-7; 8 nucleotides line up with TRBD1. CDR3 length: 15 residues. V lost 2 bases and J lost 5; bases outside the gene matches: 8. The germline gives CDR1 MGHRA, CDR2 YSYEKL.

The chain employs TRBV7-2 and TRBJ1-1; the match to TRBD1 covers 8 bases. Germline assignment: CDR1 SGHTA and CDR2 FQGNSA. CDR3 length: 15 amino acids. The V segment lost 5 bases and the J segment 2 bases; nucleotides outside the gene matches: 7. For the CDR3, the DNA is TGTGCCAGCAGCCATTCCGGGACAGGAAACACTGAAGCTTTCTTT. This translates into CASSHSGTGNTEAFF.